These 18 T cell receptor beta chains originate from one sample sequenced in a study of T cells in Graves' hyperthyroidism and ophthalmopathy. TCR beta CDR3 regions were amplified from RNA. First-round RT-PCR with HTBI primers amplified the TCR CDR3 region. TCRdb independently ran MiXCR on the multiplex PCR reads; one entry per CDR3 protein. The data contain about 760,000 distinct CDR3 sequences, over 35% of them seen just once; the ten biggest clones take up more than 25%. The sequenced sample was blood. All receptors derive from a woman between 40 and 55 years old with Graves' hyperthyroidism.

This chain uses TRBV15 with TRBJ1-2, with D unresolved. V was trimmed by 3 bases and J by 4 bases, leaving 9 bases between them. The V gene's germline CDR1 is LNHNV and CDR2 YYDKDF (reference sequence). CDR3 length equals 13 residues. The CDR3 DNA sequence: TGTGCCACCAGCAGCGTAGGCAGCTATGGCTACACCTTC. It specifies CATSSVGSYGYTF.

This clonotype was seen many times. The chain combines TRBV4-1 with TRBJ2-7; the D gene is possibly TRBD2 (6 bases). The CDR3 runs 14 residues. Germline CDR1 MGHRA, CDR2 YSYEKL. Trimming left V 3 bases short and J 2 bases short, with 11 bases between. DNA of the CDR3: TGCGCCAGCAGCCAGGGGGGATCCACCTACGAGCAGTACTTC. It codes for CASSQGGSTYEQYF.

The chain uses TRBV13 and TRBJ2-7; maybe TRBD1 (5 bases). This CDR3 comprises 16 residues. Germline V gene data show CDR1 as PRHDT and CDR2 as FYEKMQ (reference sequence). The germline V and J ends were trimmed by 5 bases and 0 bases, with 17 bases remaining between them. The DNA for the CDR3 is TGTGCCAGCAGCCGTACGTCGACAGCCAACTCCTACGAGCAGTACTTC. It codes for CASSRTSTANSYEQYF.

The chain carries TRBV19 and TRBJ2-7; 8 nucleotides line up with TRBD2. V shed 3 bases and J 7 bases; nucleotides not matched to a gene: 11. Germline CDR1 reads LNHDA; CDR2 reads SQIVND (reference sequence). CDR3 length: 15 residues. The CDR3 loop reads CASSISQAGGDEQYF. The CDR3 DNA reads TGTGCCAGTAGTATTTCACAGGCGGGGGGTGATGAGCAGTACTTC.

This clonotype was detected many times. This sequence joins TRBV7-2 and TRBJ2-7; no firm D call. The germline V and J ends were trimmed by 5 bases and 3 bases, with 8 bases remaining between them. Germline V gene lookup returns CDR1 SGHTA and CDR2 FQGNSA. The CDR3 spans 12 residues. As DNA, the CDR3 is TGTGCCAGCAGCAAAGTTCGCTACGAGCAGTACTTC. It is translated as CASSKVRYEQYF.

This clonotype was observed a few times. V usage is TRBV6-2 or TRBV6-3 and J usage is TRBJ2-7; D is perhaps TRBD2 (5 bases). The CDR3 is 16 residues long. The V end was cut by 0 bases, the J end by 3 bases, with 15 bases between. Germline V CDR1 and CDR2: MNHEY, SVGEGT. The CDR3 loop is CASSYSRRRGYYEQYF. DNA of the CDR3: TGTGCCAGCAGTTACTCGCGACGGCGAGGGTACTACGAGCAGTACTTC.

The chain uses TRBV9 and TRBJ1-3, with D hard to call. CDR3 size: 13 residues. The germline V gene has CDR1 SGDLS and CDR2 YYNGEE. The ends were cut back, 6 bases at V and 3 bases at J, with 10 bases in the middle. The CDR3 nucleotides read TGTGCCAGCACAGGAGCAGGTGGAAACACCATATATTTT. This translates into CASTGAGGNTIYF.

This clonotype turned up a few times. V and J are TRBV4-1 and TRBJ2-7; 8 bases agree with TRBD2. The length of the CDR3 is 15 residues. Germline CDR1 is MGHRA and CDR2 is YSYEKL. V trimming: 0 bases; J trimming: 3 bases; junction bases outside the gene matches: 4. The CDR3 here is CASSQDSGAVYEQYF. The CDR3 nucleotides read TGCGCCAGCAGCCAAGATAGCGGGGCGGTCTACGAGCAGTACTTC.

This clonotype was recorded once. This may arise from a read error, as a much more abundant clone is one base away. The chain combines TRBV6-5 with TRBJ1-2; TRBD1 is a possible D gene (6 bases). There are 13 residues in the CDR3. V lost 2 bases and J 8 bases, leaving 12 bases between the germline ends. From germline, CDR1 is MNHEY and CDR2 SVGAGI. DNA for the CDR3: TGTGCCAGCAGTTACGGGGGGGCGCGAGGCTACACCTTC. Encoded protein: CASSYGGARGYTF.

This clonotype was observed many times. The chain uses TRBV6-5 and TRBJ2-6; D tentatively reads TRBD1 or TRBD2 (6 bases each). CDR3 size: 17 residues. With 0 bases removed from V and 2 bases from J, the gap between germline ends came to 11 bases. In germline, CDR1 is MNHEY, CDR2 SVGAGI. The CDR3 here is CASSYSWGAAGANVLTF. CDR3 nucleotide sequence: TGTGCCAGCAGTTACTCGTGGGGGGCGGCTGGGGCCAACGTCCTGACTTTC.

This chain uses TRBV7-2 with TRBJ1-5, with no clear D. The germline CDR1 and CDR2 sequences are SGHTA and FQGNSA. The CDR3 is 14 amino acids. The V gene lost 4 bases and the J gene lost 6 bases, with 13 bases spanning the gap. Here the CDR3 DNA reads TGTGCCAGCAGCTCCCCCGGTTGGGGTCAGCCCCAGCATTTT. As protein: CASSSPGWGQPQHF.

J is TRBJ1-2 and V is TRBV6-5, with D maybe TRBD1 (6 bases). There are 15 residues in the CDR3. The germline CDR1 and CDR2 sequences are MNHEY and SVGAGI. Trimming shortened V by 6 bases and J by 4 bases, and 18 bases separated the two germline ends. This chain's CDR3 is CASRKPQGRGYGYTF. DNA for the CDR3: TGTGCCAGCAGGAAACCACAGGGCCGGGGCTATGGCTACACCTTC.

This clonotype was found many times. The chain combines TRBV19 with TRBJ1-1; tentative D call: TRBD1 (6 bases). Germline lookup yields CDR1 LNHDA and CDR2 SQIVND (reference sequence). The CDR3 contains 14 residues. The ends were cut back, 3 bases at V and 5 bases at J, with 13 bases in the middle. CDR3 sequence reads: CASSIGAGVTEAFF. DNA for the CDR3: TGTGCCAGTAGTATTGGAGCAGGGGTAACTGAAGCTTTCTTT.

In nucleotides, the CDR3 is TGCGCCAGCAGCCAGGGGAGGGGACAGGCCCCTACTCTTGGCTACACCTTC. As protein: CASSQGRGQAPTLGYTF. The chain links TRBV4-3 to TRBJ1-2; TRBD1 aligns across 8 bases. This CDR3 spans 17 amino acids. The V segment lost 3 bases and the J segment 7 bases; nucleotides outside the gene matches: 16. CDR1 and CDR2 (germline): LGHNA, YSLEER.

With respect to this clonotype: This clone may be a read error of a much larger clone one base away. The J gene is TRBJ1-5, the V gene TRBV4-2; TRBD1 matches at 7 bases. The germline V gene has CDR1 LGHNA and CDR2 YNFKEQ. V was pared by 0 bases and J by 0 bases, with 5 bases of the junction left unmatched. This CDR3 has 17 amino acids. The CDR3 DNA reads as TGTGCCAGCAGCCAAGATCTCGGACAGGATAGCAATCAGCCCCAGCATTTT. Translating gives CASSQDLGQDSNQPQHF.

This clonotype occurred once. V is TRBV29-1 and J is TRBJ2-5; either TRBD1 or TRBD2 may fit D (5 bases each). The CDR3 has 14 residues. CDR1 is SQVTM and CDR2 is ANQGSEA in the germline V gene. The ends were cut back, 7 bases at V and 6 bases at J, with 21 bases in the middle. The CDR3 coding sequence is TGCAGCGGAGGGAACCGGGACCCAGGACAGACCCAGTACTTC. The encoded protein is CSGGNRDPGQTQYF.

The chain has TRBV10-3 and TRBJ2-6; unclear D gene. The V end lost 10 bases, the J end lost 0 bases, and 16 bases lay between the germline ends. The CDR3 consists of 16 residues. From germline, CDR1 is ENHRY and CDR2 SYGVKD. The CDR3 loop reads CASSRALSSGANVLTF. The DNA for the CDR3 is TGTGCCAGCAGCCGGGCACTCAGCTCTGGGGCCAACGTCCTGACTTTC.

This clonotype was recorded at least ten times. The chain is built from TRBV19 and TRBJ2-5; D unresolved. This CDR3 has 14 residues. With 5 bases removed from V and 2 bases from J, the gap between germline ends came to 12 bases. CDR1 LNHDA and CDR2 SQIVND come from the germline V gene (reference sequence). The CDR3 region has the DNA TGTGCCAGTAGTGCAGGTCCAGAACAAGAGACCCAGTACTTC. Its protein is CASSAGPEQETQYF.